These 18 T cell receptor beta chains came from one sample sequenced in a study of blood T cell repertoires in COVID-19. Clones were sequenced by immunoSEQ multiplex PCR, and TCRdb holds only the in-frame ones, with some missing. The table has 150,000 to 180,000 clones, about 80% seen once; the top ten hold about an eighth. Sample: peripheral blood. All receptors come from a woman aged 55-69 years with COVID-19, enrolled during active disease.

This clone was seen just once. This chain connects TRBV6-1 to TRBJ2-7; TRBD1 matches at 8 bases. Germline V gene data show CDR1 as MNHNS and CDR2 as SASEGT. The CDR3 is 14 amino acids. V trimming: 3 bases; J trimming: 2 bases; junction bases outside the gene matches: 3. As DNA, the CDR3 is TGTGCCAGCAGTGAGGGACAGGACCCCTACGAGCAGTACTTC. It translates to CASSEGQDPYEQYF.

The chain recombines TRBV6-4 with TRBJ2-2; TRBD1 matches 7 bases. After removal of 8 bases from V and 4 bases from J, the junction contained 7 bases not matched to a gene. The length of the CDR3 is 14 residues. The germline V gene encodes CDR1 MRHNA and CDR2 SNTAGT. CDR3 sequence: CASRSGQLTGELFF. The DNA for the CDR3 is TGTGCCAGCCGTTCGGGACAGCTCACCGGGGAGCTGTTTTTT.

The chain has TRBV4-2 and TRBJ1-1, with D possibly matching TRBD1 (6 bases). The V and J ends lost 3 bases and 6 bases respectively, with 11 bases between them. The CDR3 is made up of 13 amino acids. Per the germline V gene, CDR1 is LGHNA and CDR2 is YNFKEQ. Here the CDR3 DNA reads TGTGCCAGCAGCCATGTCAGGGGTCCTGAAGCTTTCTTT. Protein product: CASSHVRGPEAFF.

The J gene is TRBJ2-3, the V gene TRBV10-2; unclear D gene. The germline V and J ends were trimmed by 3 bases and 0 bases, with 13 bases remaining between them. CDR3 size: 16 residues. CDR1 WSHSY and CDR2 SAAADI come from the germline V gene. The CDR3 spells CASSDLLAPSTDTQYF. The CDR3 nucleotides are TGCGCCAGCAGTGACCTCCTCGCGCCCAGCACAGATACGCAGTATTTT.

This chain connects TRBV18 to TRBJ1-2; 9 nucleotides agree with TRBD1. Trimming took 3 bases from V and 4 from J; bases not matched to a gene: 6. Germline V gene data show CDR1 as KGHSH and CDR2 as LQKENI. CDR3 size: 15 residues. In DNA form, the CDR3 reads TGTGCCAGCTCACCCCAGGACAGGGGACTCTATGGCTACACCTTC. It is translated as CASSPQDRGLYGYTF.

This chain connects TRBV5-1 to TRBJ2-5; TRBD1 might be the D (6 bases). V was cut by 1 base and J by 6 bases, with 13 bases left in between. This CDR3 comprises 14 residues. Germline V CDR1 and CDR2: SGHRS, YFSETQ. This CDR3 is CASSLSQGLQTQYF. CDR3 nucleotides: TGCGCCAGCAGCTTGTCACAGGGTCTACAGACCCAGTACTTC.

The V gene is TRBV18, the J gene TRBJ2-1; 12 bases are shared with TRBD2. The CDR3 runs to 17 residues. Germline V gene sequence: CDR1 KGHSH, CDR2 LQKENI. Losses at the gene ends were 4 bases for V and 0 bases for J; bases not matched to a gene: 4. The CDR3 nucleotides read TGTGCCAGCTCACGACTAGCGGGGGACATCTCCTACAATGAGCAGTTCTTC. This sequence encodes CASSRLAGDISYNEQFF. Looking up the rest from reference TRBV18 and TRBJ2-1 gives the full variable domain: NAGVMQNPRHLVRRRGQEARLRCSPMKGHSHVYWYRQLPEEGLKFMVYLQKENIIDESGMPKERFSAEFPKEGPSILRIQQVVRGDSAAYFCASSRLAGDISYNEQFFGPGTRLTVL.

V and J are TRBV27 and TRBJ1-5, with D perhaps matching TRBD1 (5 bases). In germline, CDR1 is MNHEY, CDR2 SMNVEV (reference sequence). Trimming pared 5 bases from V and 6 bases from J, leaving 14 bases between. CDR3 length equals 14 residues. The CDR3 DNA sequence: TGTGCCAGCAGTCCGAATGGGGGGATTCAGCCCCAGCATTTT. This encodes CASSPNGGIQPQHF.

This sequence joins TRBV5-8 and TRBJ2-3; D is possibly TRBD1 (5 bases). Germline V gene data show CDR1 as SGHTS and CDR2 as YDEGEE. V shed 0 bases and J shed 9 bases, with 14 bases lying between them. The CDR3 extends over 14 amino acids. The CDR3 bases are TGTGCCAGCAGCTTGGTACAGGCCGTGAGAACGCAGTATTTT. It is translated as CASSLVQAVRTQYF. The full variable domain, completed using reference TRBV5-8 and TRBJ2-3, is EAGVTQSPTHLIKTRGQQATLRCSPISGHTSVYWYQQALGLGLQFLLWYDEGEERNRGNFPPRFSGRQFPNYSSELNVNALELEDSALYLCASSLVQAVRTQYFGPGTRLTVL.

The rearrangement joins TRBV30 to TRBJ1-1; TRBD1 agrees at 9 bases. CDR1 GTSNPN and CDR2 SVGIG come from the germline V gene (reference sequence). V lost 2 bases to trimming and J lost 8 bases; unmatched junction nucleotides: 6. There are 13 residues in the CDR3. CDR3 nucleotides: TGTGCCTGGAGTCCTGGGACAGGGTGGGAAGCTTTCTTT. It yields the protein CAWSPGTGWEAFF.

The chain carries TRBV3-1 (or the pseudogene TRBV3-2) and TRBJ2-1, with D unclear. Germline CDR1 LGHDT, CDR2 YNNKEL (reference sequence). This CDR3 contains 15 residues. Trimming took 4 bases from V and 4 from J, leaving 14 bases between them. DNA for the CDR3: TGTGCCAGCAGCCCCGAGAACGTGATGTACAATGAGCAGTTCTTC. Its translation: CASSPENVMYNEQFF.

In this sample, this clone turned up once. V gene TRBV11-2 combines with J gene TRBJ1-1; possible D gene TRBD1, 5 bases. V was clipped by 1 base and J by 4 bases, with 13 bases between them. Per germline, CDR1 SGHAT and CDR2 FQNNGV. This CDR3 has 15 residues. In DNA, the CDR3 is TGTGCCAGCAGCTTAGTGGTCAGGGAGGGCACTGAAGCTTTCTTT. Amino acid sequence: CASSLVVREGTEAFF.

This chain links TRBV6-1 with TRBJ2-6; possible D gene TRBD2, 6 bases. The CDR3 runs to 15 residues. Germline V gene data show CDR1 as MNHNS and CDR2 as SASEGT. The V gene lost 8 bases and the J gene lost 1 base, with 12 bases spanning the gap. This CDR3 is CASSPGGSGANVLTF. The CDR3 DNA reads TGTGCCAGCTCCCCCGGGGGTTCTGGGGCCAACGTCCTGACTTTC.

The rearrangement uses TRBV2 and TRBJ2-5; 7 bases match TRBD1. The CDR3 has 15 residues. Germline CDR1 and CDR2: SNHLY and FYNNEI. The V and J ends lost 7 bases and 2 bases, in that order; junction bases with no gene match: 10. The CDR3: CASNPGTASQETQYF. The CDR3 nucleotides read TGTGCCAGCAACCCCGGGACAGCCTCTCAAGAGACCCAGTACTTC.

This chain uses TRBV5-6 with TRBJ1-2; 8 bases line up with TRBD1. This CDR3 contains 17 residues. The V and J ends lost 0 bases and 5 bases, in that order; junction bases with no gene match: 12. From germline, CDR1 is SGHDT and CDR2 YYEEEE. CDR3 in DNA: TGTGCCAGCAGCTTGGAGGGCAGGGGGCGCCCCGGGTATGGCTACACCTTC. As protein: CASSLEGRGRPGYGYTF.

This clone was observed a single time. This chain uses TRBV5-1 with TRBJ2-2; 12 nucleotides agree with TRBD2. The length of the CDR3 is 15 residues. CDR1 is SGHRS, CDR2 YFSETQ, per germline. V was pared by 2 bases and J by 5 bases, with 1 base of the junction left unmatched. The CDR3 here is CASSFTSGRTGELFF. The CDR3, as DNA: TGCGCCAGCAGCTTCACTAGCGGGAGGACCGGGGAGCTGTTTTTT.

The chain combines TRBV2 with TRBJ2-1, with D unclear. Germline CDR1 SNHLY, CDR2 FYNNEI. The V gene lost 3 bases and the J gene lost 6 bases, with 6 bases spanning the gap. The CDR3 length is 12 residues. CDR3 DNA: TGTGCCAGCAGTGACTCCGGCAATGAGCAGTTCTTC. It is translated as CASSDSGNEQFF.

J is TRBJ1-2 and V is TRBV27; perhaps TRBD1 as D (6 bases). V gave up 2 bases and J gave up 4 bases, with 8 bases separating them. This CDR3 spans 13 amino acids. Germline CDR1 is MNHEY and CDR2 is SMNVEV (reference sequence). The chain's CDR3 is CASSLQGSYGYTF. The DNA of the CDR3 is TGTGCCAGCAGTTTACAGGGGAGCTATGGCTACACCTTC.